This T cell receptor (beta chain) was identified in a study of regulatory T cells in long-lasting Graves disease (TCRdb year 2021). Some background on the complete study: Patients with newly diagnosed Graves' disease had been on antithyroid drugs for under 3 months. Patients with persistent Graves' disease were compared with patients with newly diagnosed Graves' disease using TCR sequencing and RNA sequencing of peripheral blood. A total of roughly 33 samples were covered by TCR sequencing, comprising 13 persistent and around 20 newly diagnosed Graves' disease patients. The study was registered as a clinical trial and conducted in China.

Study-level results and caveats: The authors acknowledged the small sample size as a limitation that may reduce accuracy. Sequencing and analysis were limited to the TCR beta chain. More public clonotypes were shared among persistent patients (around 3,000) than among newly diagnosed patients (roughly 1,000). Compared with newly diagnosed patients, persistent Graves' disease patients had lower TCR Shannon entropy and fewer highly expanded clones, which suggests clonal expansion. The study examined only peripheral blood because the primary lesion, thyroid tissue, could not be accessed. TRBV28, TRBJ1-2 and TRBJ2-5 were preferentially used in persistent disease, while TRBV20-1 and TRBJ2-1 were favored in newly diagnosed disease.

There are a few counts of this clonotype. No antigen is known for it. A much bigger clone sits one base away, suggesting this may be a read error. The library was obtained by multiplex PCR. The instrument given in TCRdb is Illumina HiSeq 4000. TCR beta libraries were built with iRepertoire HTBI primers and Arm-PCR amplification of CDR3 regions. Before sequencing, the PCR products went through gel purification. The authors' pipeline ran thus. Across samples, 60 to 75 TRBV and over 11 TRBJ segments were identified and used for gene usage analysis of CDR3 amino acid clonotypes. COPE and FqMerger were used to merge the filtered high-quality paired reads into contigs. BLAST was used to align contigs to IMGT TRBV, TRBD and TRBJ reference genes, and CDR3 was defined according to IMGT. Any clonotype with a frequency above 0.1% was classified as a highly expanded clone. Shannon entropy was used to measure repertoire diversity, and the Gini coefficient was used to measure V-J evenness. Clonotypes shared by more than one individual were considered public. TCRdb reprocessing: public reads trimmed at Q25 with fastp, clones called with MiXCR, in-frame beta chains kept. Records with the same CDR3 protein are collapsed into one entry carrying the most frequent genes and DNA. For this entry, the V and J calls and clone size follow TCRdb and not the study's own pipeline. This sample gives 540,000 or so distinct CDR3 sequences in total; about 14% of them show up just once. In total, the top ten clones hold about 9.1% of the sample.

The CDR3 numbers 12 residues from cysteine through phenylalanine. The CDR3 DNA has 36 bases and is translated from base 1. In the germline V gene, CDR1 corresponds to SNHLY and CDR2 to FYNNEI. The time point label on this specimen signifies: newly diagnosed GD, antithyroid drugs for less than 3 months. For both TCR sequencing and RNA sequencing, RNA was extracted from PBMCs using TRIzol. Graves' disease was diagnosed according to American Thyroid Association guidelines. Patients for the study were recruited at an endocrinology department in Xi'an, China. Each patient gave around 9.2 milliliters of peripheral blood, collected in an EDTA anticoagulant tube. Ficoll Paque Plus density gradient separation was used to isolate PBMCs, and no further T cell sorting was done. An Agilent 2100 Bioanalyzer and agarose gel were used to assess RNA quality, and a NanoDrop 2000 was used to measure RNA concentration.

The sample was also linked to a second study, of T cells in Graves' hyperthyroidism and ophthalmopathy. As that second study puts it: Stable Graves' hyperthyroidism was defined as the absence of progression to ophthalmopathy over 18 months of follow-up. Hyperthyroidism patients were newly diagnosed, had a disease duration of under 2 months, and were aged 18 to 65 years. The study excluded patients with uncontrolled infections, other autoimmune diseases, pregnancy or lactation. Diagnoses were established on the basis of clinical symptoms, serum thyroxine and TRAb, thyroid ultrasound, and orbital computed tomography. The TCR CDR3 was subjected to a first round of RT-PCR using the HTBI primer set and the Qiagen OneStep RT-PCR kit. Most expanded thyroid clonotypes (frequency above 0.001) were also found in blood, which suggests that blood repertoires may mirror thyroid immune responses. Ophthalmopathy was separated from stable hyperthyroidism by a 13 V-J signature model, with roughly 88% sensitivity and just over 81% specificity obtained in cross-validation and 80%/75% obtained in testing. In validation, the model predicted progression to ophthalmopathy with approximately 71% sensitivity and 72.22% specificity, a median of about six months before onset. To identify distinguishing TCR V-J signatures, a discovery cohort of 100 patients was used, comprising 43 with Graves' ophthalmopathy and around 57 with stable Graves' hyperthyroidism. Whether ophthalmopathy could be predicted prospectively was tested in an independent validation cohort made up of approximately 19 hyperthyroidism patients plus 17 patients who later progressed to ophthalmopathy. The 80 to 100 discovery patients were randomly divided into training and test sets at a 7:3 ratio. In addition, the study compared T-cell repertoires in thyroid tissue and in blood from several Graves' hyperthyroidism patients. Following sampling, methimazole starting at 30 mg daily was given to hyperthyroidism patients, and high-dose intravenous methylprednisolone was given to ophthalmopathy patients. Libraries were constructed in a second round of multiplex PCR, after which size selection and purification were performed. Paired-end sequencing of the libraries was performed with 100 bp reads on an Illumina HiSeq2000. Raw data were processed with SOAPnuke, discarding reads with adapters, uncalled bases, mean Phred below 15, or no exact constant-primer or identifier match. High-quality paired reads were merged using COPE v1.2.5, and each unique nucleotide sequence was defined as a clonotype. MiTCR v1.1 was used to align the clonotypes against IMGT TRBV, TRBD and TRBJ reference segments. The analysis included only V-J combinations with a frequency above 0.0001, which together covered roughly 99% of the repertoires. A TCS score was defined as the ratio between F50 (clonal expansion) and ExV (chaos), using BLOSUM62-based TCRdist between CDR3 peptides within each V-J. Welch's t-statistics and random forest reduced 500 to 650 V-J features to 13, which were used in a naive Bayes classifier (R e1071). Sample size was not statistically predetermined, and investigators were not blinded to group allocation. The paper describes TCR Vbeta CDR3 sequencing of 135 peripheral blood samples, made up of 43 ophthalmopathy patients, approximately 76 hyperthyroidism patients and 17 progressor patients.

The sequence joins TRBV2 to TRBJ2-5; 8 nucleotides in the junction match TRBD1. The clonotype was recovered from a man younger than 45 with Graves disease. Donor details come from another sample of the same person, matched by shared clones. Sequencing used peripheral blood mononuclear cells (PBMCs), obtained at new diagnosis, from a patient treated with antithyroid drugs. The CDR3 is CVSSGQGGTQYF. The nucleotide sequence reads TGTGTCAGCAGTGGACAGGGTGGGACCCAGTACTTC.